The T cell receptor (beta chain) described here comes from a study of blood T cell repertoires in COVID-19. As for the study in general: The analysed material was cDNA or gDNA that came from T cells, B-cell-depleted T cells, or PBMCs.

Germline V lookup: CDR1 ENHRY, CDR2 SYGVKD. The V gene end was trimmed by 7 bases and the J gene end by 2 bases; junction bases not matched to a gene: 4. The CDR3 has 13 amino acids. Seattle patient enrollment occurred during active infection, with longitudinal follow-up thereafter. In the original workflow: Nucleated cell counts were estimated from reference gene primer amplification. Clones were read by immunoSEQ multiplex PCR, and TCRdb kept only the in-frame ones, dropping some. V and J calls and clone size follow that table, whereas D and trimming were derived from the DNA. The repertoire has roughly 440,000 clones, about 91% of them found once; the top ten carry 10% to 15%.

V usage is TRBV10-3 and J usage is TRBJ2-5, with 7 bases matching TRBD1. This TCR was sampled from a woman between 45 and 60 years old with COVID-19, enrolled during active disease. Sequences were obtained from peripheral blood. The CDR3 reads CAIMGQSQETQYF. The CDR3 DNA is TGTGCCATCATGGGACAGTCGCAAGAGACCCAGTACTTC.